What follows is one T cell receptor beta chain and its context. What it recognizes is unknown. The data derive from a study of T cell responses to AZD1222 COVID-19 vaccine. The study's findings and limits: Clonal diversity was possibly underestimated; the donors were predominantly white British and more often female. Targeting of unmutated variant regions was reportedly seen in nearly half of spike-specific TCRs. The study found Spike-specific TCR breadth and depth rose after two AZD1222 doses.

CDR1 is SGHAT, CDR2 FQDESV, per germline (reference sequence). J lost 4 bases, V lost 1 base, and 4 bases had no gene match. This CDR3 is 16 amino acids long. Using immunoSEQ multiplex PCR, the repertoire was profiled, and TCRdb retains in-frame clones only, with some absent. The sample consists of 95,000 to 110,000 clones, around 89% of them appearing once. The source is an adult in good health. The sample consisted of peripheral blood, taken on day 0 of AZD1222 vaccination. The chain couples TRBV11-1 to TRBJ2-5; the match to TRBD1 covers 12 bases. The CDR3 DNA reads TGTGCCAGCAGCTTAGATGGGACAGGGGGCAGAGAGACCCAGTACTTC. Its protein is CASSLDGTGGRETQYF.